Listed here is a single TCR beta chain. Its target is not known. Every bit of the isolated RNA underwent reverse transcription, so sequencing read expressed TCRB transcripts. Profiling relied on immunoSEQ multiplex PCR, and the TCRdb table lists in-frame clones only, not all of them. The repertoire has about 340,000 clones, 13% of them found once; the top ten carry roughly 0.015%. This CDR3 spans 15 amino acids. Germline-derived CDR1 and CDR2 are MNHNS and SASEGT. V lost 3 bases to trimming and J lost 2 bases, with 14 bases between them. These data originate in a study of beta chain features in type 1 diabetes. Overall study findings and caveats: TCRB CDR3s from Type 1 diabetes patients were moderately but significantly shorter in all four CD4+ subsets.

The V gene is TRBV6-1, the J gene TRBJ2-7; D is ambiguous. The TCR originated in a woman aged 18-29 years with type 1 diabetes. Sequenced: naive CD4+ T cells from blood. CDR3 DNA sequence: TGTGCCAGCAGTGAGCGGATAGAGACCCCCTACGAGCAGTACTTC. Encoded protein: CASSERIETPYEQYF.